The rows below give T cell receptor beta chains drawn from one sample of a study of T cells in Graves' hyperthyroidism and ophthalmopathy. TCRdb called the multiplex PCR reads again in MiXCR, with one record for every CDR3 protein. The table lists around 200,000 distinct CDR3 sequences, 15% to 20% of them singletons. The specimen was blood. The receptors shown here come from a woman aged 45-65 years with Graves' hyperthyroidism. Both conserved end residues are part of each CDR3. The order of the fields is D gene, CDR3 length, J gene, V gene, clone size, CDR3 protein, CDR3 DNA. The D gene is left open where the match is weak. Expanded clones get a size class; other rows say once, few or many, or leave the size out.

>NA|13|TRBJ1-1|TRBV20-1|many
CSAPGPRGTEAFF
TGCAGTGCCCCGGGTCCTAGGGGGACTGAAGCTTTCTTT
>NA|14|TRBJ2-3|TRBV7-2|many
CASSLSPHTDTQYF
TGTGCCAGCAGCTTATCTCCGCACACAGATACGCAGTATTTT
>NA|13|TRBJ2-2|TRBV18|NA
CASSPGKAWELFF
TGTGCCAGCTCACCGGGGAAAGCGTGGGAGCTGTTTTTT
>NA|13|TRBJ1-1|TRBV19|few
CASTLVGGAEAFF
TGTGCCAGTACCCTCGTGGGGGGGGCTGAAGCTTTCTTT
>NA|14|TRBJ1-2|TRBV14|many
CASSPQGFGFGYTF
TGTGCCAGCAGCCCCCAGGGATTTGGTTTTGGCTACACCTTC
>NA|15|TRBJ1-1|TRBV28|once
CASSFGAGMGTEAFF
TGTGCCAGCAGTTTTGGGGCCGGGATGGGCACTGAAGCTTTCTTT
>NA|17|TRBJ2-2|TRBV7-6|many
CASSPVGADIKTGELFF
TGTGCCAGCAGCCCAGTGGGGGCAGATATTAAGACCGGGGAGCTGTTTTTT
>NA|15|TRBJ2-7|TRBV6-6|many
CASSFGQTTSYEQYF
TGTGCCAGCAGTTTCGGACAGACTACCTCCTACGAGCAGTACTTC
>TRBD1|14|TRBJ1-5|TRBV5-5|many
CASSMGQNNQPQHF
TGTGCCAGCAGCATGGGACAGAACAATCAGCCCCAGCATTTT
>NA|12|TRBJ2-1|TRBV4-1|NA
CASSLGGSEQFF
TGCGCCAGCAGCCTCGGCGGATCCGAGCAGTTCTTC
>NA|15|TRBJ2-3|TRBV7-9|many
CASSLAVGSTDTQYF
TGTGCCAGCAGCTTAGCGGTGGGGAGCACAGATACGCAGTATTTT
>NA|14|TRBJ1-2|TRBV19|many
CASSARQRAYGYTF
TGTGCCAGTAGTGCACGACAGCGTGCCTATGGCTACACCTTC
>TRBD1|15|TRBJ2-1|TRBV11-1|few
CASSVGTGQYNEQFF
TGTGCCAGCAGCGTCGGGACAGGGCAATACAATGAGCAGTTCTTC
>NA|16|TRBJ2-3|TRBV11-2|NA
CASSSTRDPPWDTQYF
TGTGCCAGCAGCTCGACACGCGACCCCCCTTGGGATACGCAGTATTTT
>NA|14|TRBJ2-7|TRBV29-1|few
CSVVGGDFNYEQYF
TGCAGCGTTGTAGGGGGGGATTTTAACTACGAGCAGTACTTC
>TRBD2|15|TRBJ2-1|TRBV7-9|many
CASSLNSLAANEQFF
TGTGCCAGCAGCTTGAACTCCCTAGCGGCTAATGAGCAGTTCTTC
>NA|15|TRBJ1-2|TRBV6-1|many
CASSFTSPRAEGYTF
TGTGCCAGCAGCTTTACGTCTCCTCGGGCGGAGGGCTACACCTTC
>TRBD2|16|TRBJ2-5|TRBV7-2|many
CASSFMVAGYLETQYF
TGTGCCAGCAGCTTTATGGTAGCGGGGTATTTAGAGACCCAGTACTTC
>NA|16|TRBJ1-5|TRBV28|NA
CASSFRRGWSNQPQHF
TGTGCCAGCAGTTTTCGGAGGGGATGGAGCAATCAGCCCCAGCATTTT
>TRBD1|16|TRBJ2-5|TRBV5-1|NA
CASSLGTGAPQETQYF
TGCGCCAGCAGCCTGGGGACAGGGGCCCCTCAAGAGACCCAGTACTTC
>NA|15|TRBJ1-1|TRBV5-1|many
CASSLGDLPNTEAFF
TGCGCCAGCAGCTTGGGGGACCTGCCGAACACTGAAGCTTTCTTT
>TRBD2|19|TRBJ2-3|TRBV6-1|NA
CASKPGLAGGFYSTDTQYF
TGTGCCAGCAAACCGGGACTAGCGGGGGGGTTTTATAGCACAGATACGCAGTATTTT
>NA|15|TRBJ2-7|TRBV18|many
CASSPLDGKPYEQYF
TGTGCCAGCTCACCTCTAGATGGAAAGCCCTACGAGCAGTACTTC
>NA|15|TRBJ1-5|TRBV19|many
CASSIGSYSNQPQHF
TGTGCCAGTAGTATAGGAAGTTATAGCAATCAGCCCCAGCATTTT
>NA|15|TRBJ1-2|TRBV6-1|NA
CASRDLWGSSRGYTF
TGTGCCAGCAGAGACCTGTGGGGTTCTTCCCGAGGCTACACCTTC
>TRBD1|17|TRBJ2-6|TRBV5-1|many
CASSLGTGGSGANVLTF
TGCGCCAGCAGCTTGGGGACAGGGGGCTCTGGGGCCAACGTCCTGACTTTC
>NA|13|TRBJ2-7|TRBV7-2|many
CASSTRTAYEQYF
TGTGCCAGCAGCACCCGGACAGCCTACGAGCAGTACTTC
>NA|12|TRBJ2-5|TRBV12-3/TRBV12-4|many
CASSGTLETQYF
TGTGCCAGCAGCGGGACTTTAGAGACCCAGTACTTC
>TRBD1|14|TRBJ1-2|TRBV19|many
CASTTPWTGNGYTF
TGTGCCAGTACCACACCCTGGACAGGGAATGGCTACACCTTC
>NA|17|TRBJ1-6|TRBV7-2|many
CASSLARSQGYNSPLHF
TGTGCCAGCAGCTTAGCGAGGAGCCAGGGCTATAATTCACCCCTCCACTTT
>TRBD1|14|TRBJ2-2|TRBV7-6|many
CASSPDRGWGELFF
TGTGCCAGCAGCCCCGACAGGGGTTGGGGAGAGCTGTTTTTT
>NA|15|TRBJ1-5|TRBV12-3/TRBV12-4|many
CASSRGADGNQPQHF
TGTGCCAGCAGTAGGGGGGCGGATGGCAATCAGCCCCAGCATTTT
>NA|11|TRBJ2-7|TRBV28|many
CASSFAYEQYF
TGTGCCAGCAGTTTCGCCTACGAGCAGTACTTC
>NA|15|TRBJ2-7|TRBV5-6|many
CASSSWPGPSYEQYF
TGTGCCAGCAGCTCTTGGCCGGGGCCCTCCTACGAGCAGTACTTC
>TRBD1|16|TRBJ1-5|TRBV28|many
CASIVGTDYSNQPQHF
TGTGCCAGCATCGTCGGGACAGACTATAGCAATCAGCCCCAGCATTTT
>NA|14|TRBJ2-7|TRBV20-1|many
CSASPMDTSYEQYF
TGCAGTGCTAGCCCGATGGACACTTCCTACGAGCAGTACTTC
>NA|12|TRBJ1-2|TRBV20-1|many
CSVGGSNYGYTF
TGCAGTGTTGGCGGCAGTAACTATGGCTACACCTTC
>TRBD1|14|TRBJ1-2|TRBV3-1|many
CASSRGRGTGGYTF
TGTGCCAGCAGCCGGGGCAGGGGGACAGGAGGCTACACCTTC
>NA|13|TRBJ1-5|TRBV28|few
CASSLYRNQPQHF
TGTGCCAGCAGTTTATATCGCAATCAGCCCCAGCATTTT
>TRBD1|15|TRBJ2-1|TRBV15|NA
CATSRENRGMDEQFF
TGTGCCACCAGCAGAGAGAACAGGGGAATGGATGAGCAGTTCTTC
>NA|13|TRBJ1-1|TRBV19|many
CASRPTMNTEAFF
TGTGCCAGTAGACCAACTATGAACACTGAAGCTTTCTTT
>TRBD1|12|TRBJ1-1|TRBV20-1|many
CSASQGDTEAFF
TGCAGTGCTAGCCAGGGGGACACTGAAGCTTTCTTT
>NA|13|TRBJ2-1|TRBV13|many
CASSSGPRNEQFF
TGTGCCAGCAGCTCGGGCCCTAGGAATGAGCAGTTCTTC
>TRBD2|16|TRBJ2-2|TRBV19|NA
CASSIPGGATGGELFF
TGTGCCAGTAGTATCCCCGGGGGGGCTACGGGCGGGGAGCTGTTTTTT
>TRBD2|16|TRBJ2-1|TRBV24-1|many
CATSDAVLAGHNEQFF
TGTGCCACCAGTGATGCCGTACTAGCGGGCCACAATGAGCAGTTCTTC
>TRBD1|14|TRBJ2-1|TRBV2|many
CASFGQGAGNEQFF
TGTGCCAGCTTTGGACAGGGGGCTGGTAATGAGCAGTTCTTC
>NA|13|TRBJ1-5|TRBV20-1|many
CSARVDSNQPQHF
TGCAGTGCTAGAGTGGACAGCAATCAGCCCCAGCATTTT
>NA|13|TRBJ1-1|TRBV7-6|many
CASSPNKVTEAFF
TGTGCCAGCAGCCCTAATAAGGTCACTGAAGCTTTCTTT
>NA|15|TRBJ1-4|TRBV4-1|NA
CASSQVGGTNEKLFF
TGCGCCAGCAGCCAAGTGGGGGGAACGAATGAAAAACTGTTTTTT
>NA|16|TRBJ1-2|TRBV7-6|NA
CASSLAKGGRDYGYTF
TGTGCCAGCAGCTTAGCGAAGGGGGGCCGGGACTATGGCTACACCTTC
>NA|12|TRBJ1-1|TRBV2|many
CASSEGGIKAFF
TGTGCCAGCAGTGAAGGTGGGATTAAGGCTTTCTTT
>NA|11|TRBJ1-1|TRBV11-2|many
CASSPNTEAFF
TGTGCCAGCTCTCCCAACACTGAAGCTTTCTTT
>NA|12|TRBJ2-7|TRBV29-1|many
CSVFEGTYEQYF
TGCAGCGTTTTTGAGGGAACCTACGAGCAGTACTTC
>TRBD1|15|TRBJ1-1|TRBV12-3/TRBV12-4|many
CASSFVTGGATEAFF
TGTGCCAGCAGTTTTGTGACAGGGGGAGCCACTGAAGCTTTCTTT